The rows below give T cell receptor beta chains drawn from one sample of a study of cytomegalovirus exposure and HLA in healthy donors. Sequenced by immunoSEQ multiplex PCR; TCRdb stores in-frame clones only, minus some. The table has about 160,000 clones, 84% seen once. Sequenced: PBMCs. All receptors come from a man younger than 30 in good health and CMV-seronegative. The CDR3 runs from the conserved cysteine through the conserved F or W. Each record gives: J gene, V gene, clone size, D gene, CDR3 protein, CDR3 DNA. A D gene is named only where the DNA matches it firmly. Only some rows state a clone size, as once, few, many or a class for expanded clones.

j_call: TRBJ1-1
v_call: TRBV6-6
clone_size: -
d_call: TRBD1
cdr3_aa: CASSLDRGNTEAFF
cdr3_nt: TGTGCCAGCAGCCTCGACAGGGGGAACACTGAAGCTTTCTTT

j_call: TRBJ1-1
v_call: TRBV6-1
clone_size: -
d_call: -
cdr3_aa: CASSEDSGGEAFF
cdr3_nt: TGTGCCAGCAGTGAAGACTCCGGGGGGGAAGCTTTCTTT

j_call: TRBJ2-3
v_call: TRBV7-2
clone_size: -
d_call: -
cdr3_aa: CASKGVTDTQYF
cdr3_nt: TGTGCCAGCAAGGGGGTAACAGATACGCAGTATTTT

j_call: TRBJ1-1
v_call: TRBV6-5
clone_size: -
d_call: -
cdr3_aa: CASSRSSGTEAFF
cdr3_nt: TGTGCCAGCAGTCGATCCTCGGGGACTGAAGCTTTCTTT

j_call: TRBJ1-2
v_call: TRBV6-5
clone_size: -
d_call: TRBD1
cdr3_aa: CASSRQDRGGYTF
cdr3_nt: TGTGCCAGCAGTCGCCAGGACAGGGGTGGCTACACCTTC

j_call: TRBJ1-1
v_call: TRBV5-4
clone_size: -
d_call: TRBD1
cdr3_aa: CASSYTQGMNTEAFF
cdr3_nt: TGTGCCAGCAGCTACACACAGGGGATGAACACTGAAGCTTTCTTT

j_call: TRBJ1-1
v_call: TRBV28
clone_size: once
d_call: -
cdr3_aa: CASSLGLRTLQEAFF
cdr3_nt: TGTGCCAGCAGTTTGGGACTTAGGACCCTCCAAGAAGCTTTCTTT

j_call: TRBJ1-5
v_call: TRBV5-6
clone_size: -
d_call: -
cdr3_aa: CASSPGSNQPQHF
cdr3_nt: TGTGCCAGCAGCCCAGGGTCCAATCAGCCCCAGCATTTT

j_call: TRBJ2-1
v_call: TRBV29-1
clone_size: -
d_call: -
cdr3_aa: CSVEKQAHLFYNEQFF
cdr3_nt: TGCAGCGTTGAAAAGCAGGCCCACCTGTTCTACAATGAGCAGTTCTTC

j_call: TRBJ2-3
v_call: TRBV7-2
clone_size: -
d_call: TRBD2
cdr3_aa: CASSSSGRADTQYF
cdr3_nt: TGTGCCAGCAGCTCTAGCGGGAGGGCAGATACGCAGTATTTT

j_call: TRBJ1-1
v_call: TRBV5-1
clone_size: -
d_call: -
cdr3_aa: CASSPRGGMNTEAFF
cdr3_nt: TGCGCCAGCAGCCCGCGGGGGGGGATGAACACTGAAGCTTTCTTT

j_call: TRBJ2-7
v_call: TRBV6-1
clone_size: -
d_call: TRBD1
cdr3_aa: CASSEWDRGYEQYF
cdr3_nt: TGTGCCAGCAGTGAATGGGACAGGGGCTACGAGCAGTACTTC

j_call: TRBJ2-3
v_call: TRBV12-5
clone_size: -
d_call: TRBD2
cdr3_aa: CASGLERPGRESTDTQYF
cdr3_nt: TGTGCTAGTGGTTTGGAGCGTCCAGGGAGGGAGAGCACAGATACGCAGTATTTT

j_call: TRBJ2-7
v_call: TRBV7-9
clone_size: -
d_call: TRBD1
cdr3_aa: CSSSSHDRGGYEQYF
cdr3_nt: TGTTCCAGCAGCTCCCACGACAGGGGGGGCTACGAGCAGTACTTC

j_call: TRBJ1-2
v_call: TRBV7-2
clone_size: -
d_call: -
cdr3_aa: CASSLSNSPRVYGYTF
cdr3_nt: TGTGCCAGCAGCTTAAGTAACTCGCCCAGGGTCTATGGCTACACCTTC

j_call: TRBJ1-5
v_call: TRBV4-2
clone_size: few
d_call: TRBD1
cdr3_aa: CASSQGSPGGFYPQHF
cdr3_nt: TGTGCCAGCAGCCAAGGGTCTCCAGGGGGCTTCTACCCCCAGCATTTT

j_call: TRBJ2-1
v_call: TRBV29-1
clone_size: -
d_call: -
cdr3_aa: CSGTSSYNEQFF
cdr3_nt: TGCAGCGGAACGAGCTCCTACAATGAGCAGTTCTTC

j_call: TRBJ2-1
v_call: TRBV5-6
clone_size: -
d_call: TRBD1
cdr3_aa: CASSLDRGTSNEQFF
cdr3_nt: TGTGCCAGCAGCTTGGACAGGGGGACTTCTAATGAGCAGTTCTTC

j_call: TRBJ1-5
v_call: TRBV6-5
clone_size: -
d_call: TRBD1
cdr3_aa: CASNSGQNYNQPQHF
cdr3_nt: TGTGCCAGCAATTCGGGACAGAATTACAATCAGCCCCAGCATTTT

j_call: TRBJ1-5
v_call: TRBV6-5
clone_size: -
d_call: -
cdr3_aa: CASSPVSSNQPQHF
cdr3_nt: TGTGCCAGCAGTCCGGTGAGCAGCAATCAGCCCCAGCATTTT

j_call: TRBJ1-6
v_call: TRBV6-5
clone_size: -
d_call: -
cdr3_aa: CASSRTGSYNSPLHF
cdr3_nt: TGTGCCAGCAGTAGAACAGGGTCCTATAATTCACCCCTCCACTTT

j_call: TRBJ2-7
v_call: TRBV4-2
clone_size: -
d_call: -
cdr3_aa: CASSHPSSYEQYF
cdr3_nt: TGTGCCAGCAGCCATCCCAGCTCCTACGAGCAGTACTTC

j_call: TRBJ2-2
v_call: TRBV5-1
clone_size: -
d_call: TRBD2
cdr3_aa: CASSWGLADTGELFF
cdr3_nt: TGCGCCAGCAGCTGGGGACTAGCGGACACCGGGGAGCTGTTTTTT

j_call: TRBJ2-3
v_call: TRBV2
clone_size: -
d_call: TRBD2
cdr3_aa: CASSERPPGGDDTQYF
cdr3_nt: TGTGCCAGCAGTGAAAGACCCCCGGGGGGAGATGATACGCAGTATTTT

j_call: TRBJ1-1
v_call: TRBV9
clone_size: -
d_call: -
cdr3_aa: CASSVAGIGETEAFF
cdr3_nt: TGTGCCAGCAGCGTAGCGGGGATCGGGGAAACTGAAGCTTTCTTT

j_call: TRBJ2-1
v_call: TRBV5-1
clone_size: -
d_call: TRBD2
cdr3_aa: CASSLVVAGYYNEQFF
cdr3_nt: TGCGCCAGCAGCTTGGTGGTAGCGGGTTACTACAATGAGCAGTTCTTC

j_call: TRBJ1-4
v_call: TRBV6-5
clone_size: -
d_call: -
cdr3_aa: CASANTRTNEKLFF
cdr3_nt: TGTGCCAGCGCCAACACGAGGACTAATGAAAAACTGTTTTTT

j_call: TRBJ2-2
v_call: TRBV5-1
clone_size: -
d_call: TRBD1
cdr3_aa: CASSLASGQVVTGELFF
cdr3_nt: TGCGCCAGCAGCTTGGCCTCGGGACAGGTTGTCACCGGGGAGCTGTTTTTT

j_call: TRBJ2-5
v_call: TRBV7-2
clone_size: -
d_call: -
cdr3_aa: CASSFYSQETQYF
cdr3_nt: TGTGCCAGCAGCTTTTACAGTCAAGAGACCCAGTACTTC

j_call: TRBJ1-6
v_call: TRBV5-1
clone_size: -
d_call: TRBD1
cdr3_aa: CASREQGDSPLHF
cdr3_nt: TGCGCCAGCAGGGAACAGGGGGATTCACCCCTCCACTTT

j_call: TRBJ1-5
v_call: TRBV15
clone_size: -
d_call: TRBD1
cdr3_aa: CATSRGTGGGQPQHF
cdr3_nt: TGTGCCACCAGCAGAGGGACAGGGGGCGGTCAGCCCCAGCATTTT

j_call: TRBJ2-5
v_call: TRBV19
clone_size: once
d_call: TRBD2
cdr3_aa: CASSVNSGRLRETQYF
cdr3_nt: TGTGCCAGTAGTGTAAATAGCGGGAGACTTCGAGAGACCCAGTACTTC

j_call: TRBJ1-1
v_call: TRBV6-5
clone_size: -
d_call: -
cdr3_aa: CASGQSEAFF
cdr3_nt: TGTGCCAGCGGACAGAGTGAAGCTTTCTTT

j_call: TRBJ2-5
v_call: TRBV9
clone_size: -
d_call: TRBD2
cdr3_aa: CASSFGTSGQETQYF
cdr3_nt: TGTGCCAGCAGCTTTGGGACTAGCGGGCAAGAGACCCAGTACTTC

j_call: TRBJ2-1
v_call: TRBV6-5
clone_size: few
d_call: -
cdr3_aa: CASSYSETRYNEQFF
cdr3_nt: TGTGCCAGCAGTTACTCCGAGACTAGGTACAATGAGCAGTTCTTC

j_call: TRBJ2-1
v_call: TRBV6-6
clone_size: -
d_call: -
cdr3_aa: CASIAYNEQFF
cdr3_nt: TGTGCCAGCATAGCCTACAATGAGCAGTTCTTC

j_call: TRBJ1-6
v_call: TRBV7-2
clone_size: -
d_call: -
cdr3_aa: CASSFGYTNSPLHF
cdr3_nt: TGTGCCAGCAGCTTCGGGTATACCAATTCACCCCTCCACTTT

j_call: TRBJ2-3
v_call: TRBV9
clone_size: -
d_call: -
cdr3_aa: CASSAYPDPELRTQYF
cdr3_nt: TGTGCCAGCAGCGCCTATCCTGACCCTGAACTACGTACGCAGTATTTT

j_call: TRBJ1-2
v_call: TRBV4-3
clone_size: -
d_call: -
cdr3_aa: CASSQGYREGGYTF
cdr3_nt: TGCGCCAGCAGCCAAGGATACAGGGAGGGTGGCTACACCTTC

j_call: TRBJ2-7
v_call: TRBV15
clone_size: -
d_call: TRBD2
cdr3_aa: CATSRVGGLESSYEQYF
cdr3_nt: TGTGCCACCAGCAGAGTGGGGGGACTAGAGAGCTCCTACGAGCAGTACTTC

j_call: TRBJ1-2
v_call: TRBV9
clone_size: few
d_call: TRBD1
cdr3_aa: CASSAIEQGRIYGYTF
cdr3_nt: TGTGCCAGCAGCGCGATAGAACAGGGGCGCATCTATGGCTACACCTTC

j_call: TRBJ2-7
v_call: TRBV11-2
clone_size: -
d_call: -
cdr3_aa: CASRGHNTPYEQYF
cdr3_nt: TGTGCCAGCAGGGGACATAACACTCCTTACGAGCAGTACTTC

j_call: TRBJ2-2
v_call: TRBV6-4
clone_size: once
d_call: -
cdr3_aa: CASRPTGNTGELFF
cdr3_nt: TGTGCCAGCAGACCGACAGGGAACACCGGGGAGCTGTTTTTT

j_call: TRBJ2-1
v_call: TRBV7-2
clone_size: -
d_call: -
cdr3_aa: CASSQDSRRYNEQFF
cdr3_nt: TGTGCCAGCAGCCAGGACAGCCGCCGATACAATGAGCAGTTCTTC

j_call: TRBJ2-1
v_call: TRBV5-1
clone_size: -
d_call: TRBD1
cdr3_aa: CASSSGTAMYNEQFF
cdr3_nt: TGCGCCAGCAGCTCCGGGACAGCAATGTACAATGAGCAGTTCTTC